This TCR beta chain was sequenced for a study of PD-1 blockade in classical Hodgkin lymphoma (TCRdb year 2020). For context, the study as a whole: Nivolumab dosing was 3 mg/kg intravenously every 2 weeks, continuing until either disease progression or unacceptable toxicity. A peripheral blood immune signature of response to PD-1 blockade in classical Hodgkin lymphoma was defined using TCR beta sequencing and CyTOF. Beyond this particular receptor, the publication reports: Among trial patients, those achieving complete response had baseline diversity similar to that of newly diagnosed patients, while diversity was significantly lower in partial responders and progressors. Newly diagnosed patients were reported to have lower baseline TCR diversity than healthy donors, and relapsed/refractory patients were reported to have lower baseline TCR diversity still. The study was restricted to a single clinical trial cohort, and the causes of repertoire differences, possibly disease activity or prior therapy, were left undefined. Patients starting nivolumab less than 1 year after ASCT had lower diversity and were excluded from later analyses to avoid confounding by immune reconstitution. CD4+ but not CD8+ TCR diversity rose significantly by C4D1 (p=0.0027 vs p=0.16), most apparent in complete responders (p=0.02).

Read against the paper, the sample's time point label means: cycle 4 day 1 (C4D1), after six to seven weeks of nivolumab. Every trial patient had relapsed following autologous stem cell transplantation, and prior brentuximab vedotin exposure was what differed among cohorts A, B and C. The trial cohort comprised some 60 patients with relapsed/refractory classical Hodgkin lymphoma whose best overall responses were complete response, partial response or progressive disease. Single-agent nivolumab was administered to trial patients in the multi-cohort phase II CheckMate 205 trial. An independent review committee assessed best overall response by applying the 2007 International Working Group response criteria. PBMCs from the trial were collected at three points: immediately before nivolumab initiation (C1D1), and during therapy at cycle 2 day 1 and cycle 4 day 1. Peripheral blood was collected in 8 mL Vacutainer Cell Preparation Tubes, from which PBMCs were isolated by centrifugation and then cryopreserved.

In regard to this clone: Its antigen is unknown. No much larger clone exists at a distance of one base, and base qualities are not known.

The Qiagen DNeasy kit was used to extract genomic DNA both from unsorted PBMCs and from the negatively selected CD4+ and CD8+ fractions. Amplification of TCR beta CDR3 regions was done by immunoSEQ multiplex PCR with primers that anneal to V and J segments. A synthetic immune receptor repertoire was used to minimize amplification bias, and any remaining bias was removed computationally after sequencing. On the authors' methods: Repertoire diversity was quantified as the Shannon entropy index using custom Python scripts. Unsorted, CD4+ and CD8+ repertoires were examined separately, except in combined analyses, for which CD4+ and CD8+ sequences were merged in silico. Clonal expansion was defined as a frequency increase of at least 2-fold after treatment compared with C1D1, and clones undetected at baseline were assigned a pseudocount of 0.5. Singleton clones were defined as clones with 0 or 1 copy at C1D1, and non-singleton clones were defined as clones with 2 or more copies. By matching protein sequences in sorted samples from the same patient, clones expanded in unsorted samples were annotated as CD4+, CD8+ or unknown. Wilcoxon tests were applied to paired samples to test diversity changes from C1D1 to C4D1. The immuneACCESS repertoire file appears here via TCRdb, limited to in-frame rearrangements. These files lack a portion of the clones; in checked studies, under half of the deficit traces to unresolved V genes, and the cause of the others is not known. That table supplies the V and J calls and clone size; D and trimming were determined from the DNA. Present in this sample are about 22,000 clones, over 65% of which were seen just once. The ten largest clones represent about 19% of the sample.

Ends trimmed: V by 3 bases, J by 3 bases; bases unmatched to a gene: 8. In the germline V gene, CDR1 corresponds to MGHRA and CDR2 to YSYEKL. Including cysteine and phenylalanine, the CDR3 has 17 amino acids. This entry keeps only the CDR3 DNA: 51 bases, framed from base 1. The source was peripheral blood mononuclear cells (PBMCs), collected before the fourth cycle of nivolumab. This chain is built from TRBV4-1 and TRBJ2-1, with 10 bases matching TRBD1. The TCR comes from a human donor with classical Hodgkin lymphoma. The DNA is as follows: TGCGCCAGCAGCCACGCCCCGGGACAGGGGAACTACAATGAGCAGTTCTTC. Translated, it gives CASSHAPGQGNYNEQFF.